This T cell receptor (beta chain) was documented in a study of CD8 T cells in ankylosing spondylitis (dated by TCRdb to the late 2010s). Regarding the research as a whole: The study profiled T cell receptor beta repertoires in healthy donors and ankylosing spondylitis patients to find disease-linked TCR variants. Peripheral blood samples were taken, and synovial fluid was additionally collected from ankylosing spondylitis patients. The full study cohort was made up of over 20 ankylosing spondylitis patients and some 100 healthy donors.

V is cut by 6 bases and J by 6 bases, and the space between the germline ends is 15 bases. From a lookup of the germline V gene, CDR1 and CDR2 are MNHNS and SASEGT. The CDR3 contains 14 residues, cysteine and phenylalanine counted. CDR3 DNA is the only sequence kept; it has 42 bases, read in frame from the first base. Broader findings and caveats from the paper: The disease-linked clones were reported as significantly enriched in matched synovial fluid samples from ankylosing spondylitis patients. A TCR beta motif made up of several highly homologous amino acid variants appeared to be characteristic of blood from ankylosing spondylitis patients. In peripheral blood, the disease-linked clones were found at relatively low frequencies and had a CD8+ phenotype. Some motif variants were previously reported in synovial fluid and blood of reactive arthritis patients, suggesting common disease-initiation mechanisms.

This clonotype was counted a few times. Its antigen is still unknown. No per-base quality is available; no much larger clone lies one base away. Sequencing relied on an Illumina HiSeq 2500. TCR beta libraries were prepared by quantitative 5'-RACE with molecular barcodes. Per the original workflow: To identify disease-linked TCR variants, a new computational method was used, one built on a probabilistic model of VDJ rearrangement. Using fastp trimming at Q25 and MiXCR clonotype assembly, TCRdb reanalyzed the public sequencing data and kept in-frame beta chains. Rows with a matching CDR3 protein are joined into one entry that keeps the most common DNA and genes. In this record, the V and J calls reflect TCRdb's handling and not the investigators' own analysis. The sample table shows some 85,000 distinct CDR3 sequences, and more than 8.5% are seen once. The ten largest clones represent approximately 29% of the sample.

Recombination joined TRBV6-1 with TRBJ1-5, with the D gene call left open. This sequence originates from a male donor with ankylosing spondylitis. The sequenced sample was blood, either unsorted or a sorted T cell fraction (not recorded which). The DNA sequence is TGTGCCAGCAGCCAGCCGGTGATAGGTCAGCCCCAGCATTTT. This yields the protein CASSQPVIGQPQHF.